The 13 T cell receptor beta chains reported below all come from one sample, sequenced in a study of T-cell memory formation after mild COVID-19. TCRdb used MiXCR to reprocess the 5' RACE reads, holding one entry per CDR3 protein. The sample records under 600,000 distinct CDR3 sequences, roughly 21% being singletons. Material for sequencing was PBMCs or a T cell subset sorted from them (not recorded which). The receptors originated from an adult woman who had mild COVID-19 (a few samples of this study predate the infection). Cell type and time point are not known.

V gene TRBV7-2 combines with J gene TRBJ2-3; D is unresolved. Germline V CDR1 and CDR2: SGHTA, FQGNSA. V was cut by 2 bases and J by 1 base, with 13 bases left in between. This CDR3 is 16 amino acids long. CDR3 in DNA: TGTGCCAGCAGCTTATCCGTTCTCGTTCGCACAGATACGCAGTATTTT. Translation gives CASSLSVLVRTDTQYF.

This clonotype appeared a few times. The chain couples TRBV7-9 to TRBJ2-1; 10 bases line up with TRBD2. Germline V gene lookup returns CDR1 SEHNR and CDR2 FQNEAQ (reference sequence). V lost 4 bases, J lost 9 bases, and 15 bases stayed unmatched. The CDR3 consists of 17 residues. As DNA, the CDR3 is TGTGCCAGCAGCTCCGTAGCGGGAGGCCCTTCAGAGGTTGAGCAGTTCTTC. This encodes CASSSVAGGPSEVEQFF.

The chain is built from TRBV2 and TRBJ2-1, with D possibly being TRBD2 (6 bases). The V end lost 5 bases, the J end lost 0 bases, and 14 bases lay between the germline ends. Germline V lookup: CDR1 SNHLY, CDR2 FYNNEI. The CDR3 loop spans 16 amino acids. CDR3 loop: CASSWPRGISYNEQFF. Here the CDR3 DNA reads TGTGCCAGCAGTTGGCCCCGGGGGATCTCCTACAATGAGCAGTTCTTC.

As to this clonotype: Mismatch with germline at one junction end may stem from a read error. J is TRBJ2-6 and V is TRBV7-9; D might be TRBD1 or TRBD2, each matching 5 bases. Germline V gives CDR1 SEHNR, CDR2 FQNEAQ (reference sequence). The CDR3 is 16 amino acids. CDR3 bases: TGTGCCAGCAGTCCGACTTCGGACTCTGGGGCCAACGTACTGACTTTC. Translation gives CASSPTSDSGANVLTF.

This clonotype appeared a few times. The rearrangement links TRBV7-9 to TRBJ1-2; possibly TRBD1 for D (5 bases). Trimming shortened V by 5 bases and J by 2 bases, and 15 bases separated the two germline ends. Germline CDR1 is SEHNR and CDR2 is FQNEAQ (reference sequence). The CDR3 loop spans 15 amino acids. In DNA, the CDR3 is TGTGCCAGCAGCGTAACCGGGACGGACAACTATGGCTACACCTTC. Amino acid sequence: CASSVTGTDNYGYTF.

This clonotype was counted ten times or more. The genes are TRBV12-3 or TRBV12-4 and TRBJ2-5, with D possibly called TRBD1 or TRBD2 (5 bases each). The CDR3 is 14 amino acids. V lost 5 bases and J 1 base, leaving 11 bases between the germline ends. This chain's CDR3 is CASSPGPSQETQYF. Written as DNA, the CDR3 is TGTGCCAGCAGTCCGGGACCCTCCCAAGAGACCCAGTACTTC.

The gene calls are TRBV19 and TRBJ1-1, with D possibly TRBD1 on 6 matching bases. Per germline, CDR1 LNHDA and CDR2 SQIVND (reference sequence). CDR3 length: 15 residues. The germline V and J ends were trimmed by 3 bases and 3 bases, with 14 bases remaining between them. DNA for the CDR3: TGTGCCAGTAGTATGTCCGAGGGGGAGTACACTGAAGCTTTCTTT. Its protein is CASSMSEGEYTEAFF.

Here the CDR3 reads CASSIRLAGGPSTDTQYF. CDR3 nucleotides: TGTGCCAGCAGCATACGACTAGCGGGGGGCCCGAGCACAGATACGCAGTATTTT. The gene calls are TRBV7-2 and TRBJ2-3; 13 bases match TRBD2. With 5 bases clipped from V and 0 bases from J, the junction kept 8 bases outside the gene matches. CDR3 length: 18 amino acids. Germline V gene sequence: CDR1 SGHTA, CDR2 FQGNSA.

CDR3 sequence: CASTAGGRRNEQFF. The CDR3 coding sequence is TGCGCCAGCACAGCGGGGGGCAGGAGAAATGAGCAGTTCTTC. The chain is built from TRBV5-1 and TRBJ2-1; 9 bases are a match to TRBD2. V lost 6 bases, J lost 7 bases, and 8 bases stayed unmatched. This CDR3 contains 14 residues. CDR1 and CDR2 (germline): SGHRS, YFSETQ.

In its sample, this clonotype was seen a few times. This chain uses TRBV7-2 with TRBJ2-1; 14 bases map to TRBD2. Germline V gene lookup returns CDR1 SGHTA and CDR2 FQGNSA. The CDR3 length is 14 residues. J gave up 9 bases and V 10 bases, and 8 bases lay outside the gene matches. CDR3 nucleotides: TGTGCCACCTCCAGACTAGCGGGAGGGGGTGAGCAGTTCTTC. Protein product: CATSRLAGGGEQFF.

The CDR3 DNA follows: TGTGCCAGCAGTATCCCCCATGAGGGTGAAGCTTTCTTT. Translating it yields CASSIPHEGEAFF. The rearrangement joins TRBV12-3 or TRBV12-4 to TRBJ1-1, with no clear D. The CDR3 totals 13 residues. Trimming shortened V by 5 bases and J by 7 bases, and 14 bases separated the two germline ends.

The J gene is TRBJ2-1, the V gene TRBV10-3; 8 bases fit TRBD1. After removal of 5 bases from V and 4 bases from J, the junction contained 7 bases not matched to a gene. Germline CDR1 reads ENHRY; CDR2 reads SYGVKD. The CDR3 spans 15 residues. CDR3 sequence (DNA): TGTGCCATCAGTCAAGAGGACAGGGCGTACAATGAGCAGTTCTTC. Translation gives CAISQEDRAYNEQFF.

This chain connects TRBV7-9 to TRBJ1-4, with 8 bases identical to TRBD1. CDR3 length equals 17 residues. Losses at the gene ends were 5 bases for V and 3 bases for J; bases not matched to a gene: 11. Germline CDR1 reads SEHNR; CDR2 reads FQNEAQ (reference sequence). The CDR3 loop is CASSPADRGRANEKLFF. As DNA, the CDR3 is TGTGCCAGCAGCCCCGCTGACAGGGGTCGAGCTAATGAAAAACTGTTTTTT.